The TCR beta chain under discussion was sequenced for a study of T cells in Graves' hyperthyroidism and ophthalmopathy. V shed 4 bases and J shed 8 bases, with 14 bases lying between them. The V gene's germline CDR1 is LGHDT and CDR2 YNNKEL (reference sequence). This CDR3 is 14 amino acids long. In its sample, this clonotype was seen a few times. Amplified TCR beta CDR3 regions came from RNA transcripts. First-round RT-PCR of the TCR CDR3 relied on the HTBI primer set. TCRdb passed the multiplex PCR reads through MiXCR, listing each CDR3 protein once. The repertoire holds about 600,000 distinct CDR3 sequences, with 15% to 20% as singletons.

The sample taken for sequencing was blood. This sequence originates from a woman aged 40 to 50 with Graves' ophthalmopathy. V gene TRBV3-1 combines with J gene TRBJ1-4; D ambiguous. CDR3 DNA: TGTGCCAGCAGCCTCGGGCCGACTTGGGAAAAACTGTTTTTT. Translated, it gives CASSLGPTWEKLFF.